Following are 23 T cell receptor beta chains from one sample sequenced in a study of shared clonotypes between healthy human individuals. Assay used: immunoSEQ multiplex PCR; TCRdb lists only in-frame clones, some missing. Of about 2.1 million clones listed, approximately 92% are singletons. As defined, naive CD8 cells were CD45RO-negative and positively selected for CCR7, with terminally differentiated effector memory CD45RA+ cells excluded. Sequencing was done on a sample of naive CD8+ T cells from PBMCs. These receptors were taken from a man between 18 and 35 years old in good health. Some clones in this sample may be carry-over from other donors' samples.

The chain has TRBV27 and TRBJ2-7, with 14 bases that match TRBD2. V gave up 1 base and J gave up 5 bases; unmatched junction bases: 4. The CDR3 length is 16 residues. Per germline, CDR1 MNHEY and CDR2 SMNVEV (reference sequence). CDR3 in amino acids: CASSLFAGLAGDEQYF. The CDR3 bases are TGTGCCAGCAGTTTATTTGCGGGACTAGCGGGAGACGAGCAGTACTTC.

This sequence joins TRBV27 and TRBJ2-2; no clear D. The ends were cut back, 2 bases at V and 5 bases at J, with 6 bases in the middle. CDR1 is MNHEY and CDR2 is SMNVEV in the germline V gene (reference sequence). This CDR3 is built from 13 residues. CDR3 in DNA: TGTGCCAGCAGTTTACAAGAAACCGGGGAGCTGTTTTTT. It encodes CASSLQETGELFF.

V gene TRBV7-9 combines with J gene TRBJ2-7; D unresolved. V was pared by 0 bases and J by 3 bases, with 12 bases between. CDR1 is SEHNR, CDR2 FQNEAQ, per germline (reference sequence). This CDR3 spans 15 amino acids. This CDR3 reads CASSLAEGLFYEQYF. CDR3 DNA sequence: TGTGCCAGCAGCTTAGCCGAAGGCTTATTCTACGAGCAGTACTTC.

The chain has TRBV11-2 and TRBJ1-1, with 8 bases identical to TRBD1. Trimming removed 5 bases from V and 3 bases from J; junction bases left unmatched: 11. Germline loops: CDR1 SGHAT, CDR2 FQNNGV. This CDR3 region has 16 residues. The CDR3 sequence: CASSPPTGVWDTEAFF. As DNA, the CDR3 is TGTGCCAGCAGCCCACCGACAGGGGTTTGGGACACTGAAGCTTTCTTT.

The chain has TRBV4-3 and TRBJ2-3; TRBD2 matches 12 bases. CDR3 length: 15 amino acids. Germline assignment: CDR1 LGHNA and CDR2 YSLEER. With V trimmed by 1 base and J by 5 bases, 1 base remained unmatched. DNA of the CDR3: TGCGCCAGCAGCCAAGCGACTAGCGGGAGAGATACGCAGTATTTT. Its translation is CASSQATSGRDTQYF.

In this sample, this clone turned up once. The gene calls are TRBV5-5 and TRBJ2-5, with D perhaps being TRBD1 or TRBD2 (5 bases each). CDR1 SGHKS and CDR2 YYEKEE come from the germline V gene (reference sequence). The germline V and J ends were trimmed by 3 bases and 0 bases, with 15 bases remaining between them. The CDR3 length is 16 residues. CDR3 loop: CASSYPGAGYQETQYF. The CDR3 DNA follows: TGTGCCAGCAGCTACCCCGGGGCAGGGTACCAAGAGACCCAGTACTTC. The full variable domain, its missing parts supplied by reference TRBV5-5 and TRBJ2-5, is DAGVTQSPTHLIKTRGQQVTLRCSPISGHKSVSWYQQVLGQGPQFIFQYYEKEERGRGNFPDRFSARQFPNYSSELNVNALLLGDSALYLCASSYPGAGYQETQYFGPGTRLLVL.

The rearrangement uses TRBV7-8 and TRBJ2-5; the D gene is possibly TRBD1 (5 bases). Trimming took off 7 bases at V and 4 bases at J, with 16 bases between the two ends. CDR1 and CDR2 (germline): SGHVS, FQNEAQ. There are 14 residues in the CDR3. CDR3 residues: CASTPPRARETQYF. The CDR3 bases are TGTGCCAGCACCCCCCCCAGGGCCCGAGAGACCCAGTACTTC.

To note about this clone: The same CDR3 can be traced to other DNA sequences in this sample. The gene calls are TRBV27 and TRBJ2-1; D is unresolved. The CDR3 consists of 13 residues. V gave up 3 bases and J gave up 4 bases, with 7 bases separating them. The germline CDR1 and CDR2 sequences are MNHEY and SMNVEV (reference sequence). The CDR3 reads CASSFGPYNEQFF. As DNA, the CDR3 is TGTGCCAGCAGTTTCGGGCCTTACAATGAGCAGTTCTTC.

This clone was seen only once. V gene TRBV11-2 combines with J gene TRBJ2-7; 11 nucleotides line up with TRBD1. The V gene end was trimmed by 5 bases and the J gene end by 7 bases; junction bases not matched to a gene: 10. The CDR3 totals 15 residues. In germline, CDR1 is SGHAT, CDR2 FQNNGV. The DNA of the CDR3 is TGTGCCAGCAGCCCCGGACCGGACAGGGGGCAAGAGCAGTACTTC. Amino acids: CASSPGPDRGQEQYF.

This clone has a handful of counts. The V gene is TRBV9, the J gene TRBJ1-3; no reliable D call. The CDR3 extends over 15 amino acids. V lost 0 bases to trimming and J lost 4 bases, with 11 bases between them. In germline, CDR1 is SGDLS, CDR2 YYNGEE. The CDR3 DNA sequence: TGTGCCAGCAGCGTAGGGGTAGGAACGGGAAACACCATATATTTT. It translates to CASSVGVGTGNTIYF.

The chain links TRBV6-1 to TRBJ2-1; 14 bases fit TRBD2. Germline CDR1 MNHNS, CDR2 SASEGT. J was trimmed by 5 bases and V by 10 bases; bases with no gene match: 7. This CDR3 is built from 15 residues. CDR3 region: CATRTSGRSNNEQFF. For the CDR3, the DNA is TGTGCCACTCGGACTAGCGGGAGGTCAAACAATGAGCAGTTCTTC.

The genes are TRBV27 and TRBJ2-3; 7 bases match TRBD2. Trimming at V came to 1 base and at J to 3 bases, leaving 4 bases not matched to a gene. The CDR3 loop spans 15 amino acids. Germline V gene data show CDR1 as MNHEY and CDR2 as SMNVEV (reference sequence). For the CDR3, the DNA is TGTGCCAGCAGTTTATGGCGGGAGAAGACAGATACGCAGTATTTT. Translating gives CASSLWREKTDTQYF.

CDR3: CASSKAPVTNSYEQYF. DNA of the CDR3: TGTGCCAGCAGCAAAGCGCCAGTGACAAATTCCTACGAGCAGTACTTC. V gene TRBV21-1 combines with J gene TRBJ2-7; TRBD1, the D gene given by the table, was not confirmed from the DNA. TRBV21-1 is designated a pseudogene. CDR3 size: 16 residues.

A single count supports this clone. The chain employs TRBV27 and TRBJ2-7; D might be TRBD1 or TRBD2, each matching 5 bases. The V gene lost 5 bases and the J gene lost 1 base, with 15 bases spanning the gap. There are 15 residues in the CDR3. Per the germline V gene, CDR1 is MNHEY and CDR2 is SMNVEV (reference sequence). CDR3 sequence reads: CASSTGRALSYEQYF. DNA of the CDR3: TGTGCCAGCAGTACGGGACGGGCTTTATCCTACGAGCAGTACTTC.

The V gene is TRBV28, the J gene TRBJ1-1; D ambiguous. From germline, CDR1 is MDHEN and CDR2 SYDVKM. The germline V and J ends were trimmed by 3 bases and 4 bases, with 12 bases remaining between them. There are 14 residues in the CDR3. Written as DNA, the CDR3 is TGTGCCAGCAGTTTTATGGTAGGGATCACTGAAGCTTTCTTT. Its translation: CASSFMVGITEAFF.

The CDR3 DNA reads as TGTGCCAGCAGCTCAGCTTCCGGCGGGAGGTACCAAGAGACCCAGTACTTC. Its protein is CASSSASGGRYQETQYF. This sequence joins TRBV5-6 and TRBJ2-5; 8 positions match TRBD2. After removal of 3 bases from V and 0 bases from J, the junction contained 10 bases not matched to a gene. The CDR3 runs 17 residues. Germline V lookup: CDR1 SGHDT, CDR2 YYEEEE.

The CDR3 loop is CASSGQPGLADYEQYF. The CDR3 nucleotides are TGTGCCAGCAGCGGTCAACCGGGACTAGCGGACTACGAGCAGTACTTC. The V call is TRBV21-1, the J call TRBJ2-7; TRBD2, the D gene given by the table, was not confirmed from the DNA. TRBV21-1 is a pseudogene locus. The CDR3 is made up of 16 amino acids.

The V call is TRBV11-2, the J call TRBJ2-2; unclear D gene. V lost 5 bases, J lost 0 bases, and 13 bases lay in between. Germline CDR1 is SGHAT and CDR2 is FQNNGV. This CDR3 is 16 amino acids long. DNA for the CDR3: TGTGCCAGCAGCCCGACCCGCACAGCGAACACCGGGGAGCTGTTTTTT. Protein: CASSPTRTANTGELFF.

Comment on this clone: The germline gene is not matched at one end of the junction; a read error may be the cause. J is TRBJ2-2 and V is TRBV5-4, with 8 bases that match TRBD1. Germline V CDR1 and CDR2: SGHNT, YYREEE (reference sequence). The CDR3 is made up of 14 amino acids. CDR3 sequence: CASSLDRAIGELFF. Written as DNA, the CDR3 is TGTGCCAGCAGTTTGGACAGGGCCATCGGGGAGCTGTTTTTT.

CDR3 nucleotides: TGCGCCAGCAGTGAGAGCGGGGAGCAGTACTTC. Translation gives CASSESGEQYF. J is TRBJ2-7 and V is TRBV10-2; D is perhaps TRBD2 (6 bases). The CDR3 runs to 11 residues. Between the trimmed V and J ends, which lost 2 bases and 7 bases, there was a span of 6 bases. Germline assignment: CDR1 WSHSY and CDR2 SAAADI.

This sequence joins TRBV7-9 and TRBJ1-4; D unclear. Germline CDR1 reads SEHNR; CDR2 reads FQNEAQ (reference sequence). This CDR3 spans 15 amino acids. Trimming shortened V by 1 base and J by 6 bases, and 12 bases separated the two germline ends. The DNA for the CDR3 is TGTGCCAGCAGCTTAGGTGGAGGGTCGGATGAAAAACTGTTTTTT. The encoded protein is CASSLGGGSDEKLFF.

The chain combines TRBV28 with TRBJ2-7; no firm D call. Between the trimmed V and J ends, which lost 6 bases and 2 bases, there was a span of 11 bases. CDR1 and CDR2 from the germline V gene are MDHEN and SYDVKM. The length of the CDR3 is 13 residues. The CDR3 nucleotides are TGTGCCAGCAGCCTGACTCTTACCTACGAGCAGTACTTC. Residues: CASSLTLTYEQYF.

The V call is TRBV27, the J call TRBJ2-7; unclear D gene. Trimming removed 2 bases from V and 1 base from J, with 6 bases in between. CDR1 is MNHEY and CDR2 is SMNVEV in the germline V gene (reference sequence). The CDR3 has 13 residues. CDR3 sequence reads: CASSLELSYEQYF. The CDR3 region has the DNA TGTGCCAGCAGTTTAGAGCTGTCCTACGAGCAGTACTTC.